This TCR beta chain was retrieved from a study of T cells after yellow fever vaccination. Study-level points and caveats: A weaker secondary response peaked on day 5, the primary on day 15. The booster saw the reappearance of most primary-vaccination clones (approximately 97% CD4, 70% to 90% CD8).

On this clonotype: What it recognizes is unknown. One junction end disagrees with the germline gene, perhaps due to a read error.

Conversion of TCR transcripts into cDNA relied on 5'RACE template switching, which added a universal primer site and UMIs. TCRdb reanalysed the 5' RACE reads using MiXCR and keeps one entry per CDR3 protein. The sample consists of 350,000 to 550,000 distinct CDR3 sequences, roughly a sixth of them appearing once. The germline CDR1 and CDR2 sequences are MDHEN and SYDVKM. There are 12 residues in the CDR3. This sequence joins TRBV28 and TRBJ2-1; either TRBD1 or TRBD2 may fit D (7 bases each). The clonotype comes from a young man who received the YFV17D yellow fever vaccine. This specimen consisted of PBMCs, obtained before the yellow fever booster vaccination. In DNA, the CDR3 is TGTGCCAGCACCCAGTCCGGCAGGGGGGGGCTCTTC. Translated, it gives CASTQSGRGGLF.